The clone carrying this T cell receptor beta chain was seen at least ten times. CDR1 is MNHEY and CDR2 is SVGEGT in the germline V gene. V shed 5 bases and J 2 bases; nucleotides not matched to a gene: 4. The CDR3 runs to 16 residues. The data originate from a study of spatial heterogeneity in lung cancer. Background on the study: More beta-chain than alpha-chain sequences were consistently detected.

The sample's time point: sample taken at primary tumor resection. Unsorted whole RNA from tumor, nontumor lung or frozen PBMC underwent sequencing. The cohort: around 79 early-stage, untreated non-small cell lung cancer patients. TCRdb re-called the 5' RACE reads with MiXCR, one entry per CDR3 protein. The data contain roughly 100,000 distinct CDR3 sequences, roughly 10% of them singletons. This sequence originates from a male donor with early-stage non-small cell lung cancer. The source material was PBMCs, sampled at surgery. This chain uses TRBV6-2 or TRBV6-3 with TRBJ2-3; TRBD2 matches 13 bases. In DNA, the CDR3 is TGTGCCAGCAGTCCGGGACTAGCGGGGAACACAGATACGCAGTATTTT. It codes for CASSPGLAGNTDTQYF.